This TCR beta chain was retrieved from a study of blood T cell repertoires in COVID-19. Looking at the study overall: Material from acute and convalescent COVID-19 was sourced from the United States, Italy and Spain.

TCRdb's copy holds only in-frame clones and misses some; the assay was immunoSEQ multiplex PCR. The sample lists 60,000 to 75,000 clones; 82% were seen once. Germline assignment: CDR1 MNHNS and CDR2 SASEGT. V gave up 2 bases and J gave up 5 bases; unmatched junction bases: 16. The CDR3 length is 18 residues. The receptor's source is a human donor in a cohort sampled during active COVID-19. The chain recombines TRBV6-1 with TRBJ2-5, with TRBD2 matching over 8 bases. The sample consisted of peripheral blood. The CDR3 DNA follows: TGTGCCAGCAGTGAAAGGTGGGGCGGGGGGAGCGGCGAGGAGACCCAGTACTTC. Translating gives CASSERWGGGSGEETQYF.